The 24 T cell receptor beta chains given below trace back to one sample, sequenced in a study of T cells in localized non-small cell lung cancer. Sequencing was performed with immunoSEQ multiplex PCR; in TCRdb, only in-frame clones are kept and a portion is missing. The repertoire has some 20,000 clones, over 80% of them found once; the top ten carry 9.5% to 15%. Material: PBMCs, obtained before any cancer treatment. These receptor sequences come from a man aged 40 to 70 with stage II squamous cell lung carcinoma.

Here the CDR3 DNA reads TGTGCCATCAGTTCCTTAGGGGGCAGGGACTATGGCTACACCTTC. Protein: CAISSLGGRDYGYTF. The chain combines TRBV10-3 with TRBJ1-2, with TRBD1 identical over 7 bases. CDR1 ENHRY and CDR2 SYGVKD come from the germline V gene. Trimming at V came to 5 bases and at J to 3 bases, leaving 9 bases not matched to a gene. The CDR3 runs 15 residues.

This clone showed up just a few times. This chain uses TRBV5-4 with TRBJ1-1; D possibly corresponds to TRBD1 (5 bases). Germline values: CDR1 SGHNT, CDR2 YYREEE (reference sequence). The V end lost 4 bases, the J end lost 6 bases, and 16 bases lay between the germline ends. The CDR3 runs 14 residues. CDR3 residues: CASSQPQGVAEAFF. The CDR3 DNA reads as TGTGCCAGCAGCCAGCCGCAGGGAGTCGCTGAAGCTTTCTTT. Combining the CDR3 with reference TRBV5-4 and TRBJ1-1 gives the whole variable domain ETGVTQSPTHLIKTRGQQVTLRCSSQSGHNTVSWYQQALGQGPQFIFQYYREEENGRGNFPPRFSGLQFPNYSSELNVNALELDDSALYLCASSQPQGVAEAFFGQGTRLTVV.

DNA for the CDR3: TGTGCCAGCAGCGTGACAGGGACTAACTATGGCTACACCTTC. Its translation: CASSVTGTNYGYTF. The chain links TRBV2 to TRBJ1-2; 7 bases match TRBD1. V gave up 6 bases and J gave up 0 bases; unmatched junction bases: 4. This CDR3 spans 14 amino acids. The germline gives CDR1 SNHLY, CDR2 FYNNEI.

The CDR3 nucleotides read TGTGCCAGCAGCTTGACAGGATTTGGGGAGCAGTACTTC. Protein sequence: CASSLTGFGEQYF. The V and J genes are TRBV11-3 and TRBJ2-7, with a tentative D call TRBD1 (6 bases). Trimming pared 3 bases from V and 7 bases from J, leaving 13 bases between. Germline V gene lookup returns CDR1 SGHNT and CDR2 YENEEA. The CDR3 is made up of 13 amino acids.

The rearrangement links TRBV19 to TRBJ2-5; 7 bases agree with TRBD1. The CDR3 covers 14 residues. Germline values: CDR1 LNHDA, CDR2 SQIVND (reference sequence). The ends lost 4 bases at V and 7 bases at J; junction bases unmatched: 9. The CDR3 DNA reads as TGTGCCAGTAGTACTACAGGGGAACGGGGGACCCAGTACTTC. Its translation is CASSTTGERGTQYF.

The chain has TRBV7-9 and TRBJ1-6; D call uncertain. V lost 1 base and J 10 bases, leaving 14 bases between the germline ends. CDR1 and CDR2 (germline): SEHNR, FQNEAQ (reference sequence). This CDR3 has 15 residues. The CDR3 bases are TGTGCCAGCAGCTTAGATGGCCACGCGGGGTCACCCCTCCACTTT. Protein product: CASSLDGHAGSPLHF. The complete variable domain, with remaining parts taken from reference TRBV7-9 and TRBJ1-6, reads DTGVSQNPRHKITKRGQNVTFRCDPISEHNRLYWYRQTLGQGPEFLTYFQNEAQLEKSRLLSDRFSAERPKGSFSTLEIQRTEQGDSAMYLCASSLDGHAGSPLHFGNGTRLTVT.

The V and J genes are TRBV6-1 and TRBJ2-1; D may correspond to TRBD1 or TRBD2 (5 bases each). The CDR3 sequence is 17 residues long. The V gene lost 0 bases and the J gene lost 0 bases, with 12 bases spanning the gap. Germline loops: CDR1 MNHNS, CDR2 SASEGT. The CDR3 sequence: CASSEAGTKSSYNEQFF. CDR3 coding DNA: TGTGCCAGCAGTGAAGCGGGGACGAAAAGCTCCTACAATGAGCAGTTCTTC.

The chain recombines TRBV25-1 with TRBJ2-7; TRBD1 or TRBD2 may be the D gene (5 bases each). This CDR3 is 14 amino acids long. The V gene lost 6 bases and the J gene lost 1 base, with 13 bases spanning the gap. CDR1 and CDR2 from the germline V gene are MGHDK and SYGVNS. The CDR3 coding sequence is TGTGCCAGCAGGGGAACGTGGGGGTCCTACGAGCAGTACTTC. Its translation: CASRGTWGSYEQYF.

This chain links TRBV19 with TRBJ1-1; the match to TRBD1 covers 7 bases. This CDR3 region has 17 residues. J gave up 4 bases and V 7 bases, and 18 bases lay outside the gene matches. CDR1 is LNHDA, CDR2 SQIVND, per germline (reference sequence). CDR3 sequence: CASTPRGNRVRGTEAFF. The CDR3 nucleotides read TGTGCCAGTACCCCCAGGGGGAACAGGGTTAGGGGCACTGAAGCTTTCTTT.

The chain carries TRBV19 and TRBJ1-1, with 7 bases lining up with TRBD1. Germline values: CDR1 LNHDA, CDR2 SQIVND (reference sequence). V dropped 4 bases and J dropped 5; count of bases not matched to a gene: 7. There are 14 residues in the CDR3. CDR3 loop: CASSTGGVSTEAFF. The DNA for the CDR3 is TGTGCCAGTAGTACAGGGGGGGTGTCTACTGAAGCTTTCTTT.

The V call is TRBV10-2, the J call TRBJ1-1, with 8 bases fitting TRBD1. This CDR3 comprises 11 residues. Unmatched junction bases numbered 5, after V lost 8 bases and J lost 9 bases. Germline CDR1 reads WSHSY; CDR2 reads SAAADI. This CDR3 is CASGQGPQAFF. DNA for the CDR3: TGCGCCAGCGGACAGGGACCTCAAGCTTTCTTT.

As DNA, the CDR3 is TGCGCCAGCAGCTTGGTTTGGACTAGCGGGAGGGCGGGGGAGACCCAGTACTTC. Encoded protein: CASSLVWTSGRAGETQYF. The chain links TRBV5-1 to TRBJ2-5; the match to TRBD2 covers 15 bases. The J segment lost 5 bases and the V segment lost 0 bases, leaving 8 bases of the junction unmatched. The CDR3 is made up of 18 amino acids. CDR1 and CDR2 (germline): SGHRS, YFSETQ.

The rearrangement joins TRBV2 to TRBJ1-3; TRBD1 is a possible D gene (5 bases). Trimming took off 7 bases at V and 8 bases at J, with 12 bases between the two ends. The V gene's germline CDR1 is SNHLY and CDR2 FYNNEI. CDR3 length: 12 residues. CDR3 sequence reads: CASNMGQDTIYF. As DNA, the CDR3 is TGTGCCAGCAACATGGGGCAGGACACCATATATTTT.

The chain recombines TRBV19 with TRBJ2-7; the match to TRBD1 covers 9 bases. The junction had 1 base not matched to a gene; V was cut back by 4 bases and J by 3 bases. The CDR3 extends over 13 amino acids. Germline lookup yields CDR1 LNHDA and CDR2 SQIVND (reference sequence). CDR3 coding DNA: TGTGCCAGTAGTACGACAGGGGGCTACGAGCAGTACTTC. Its protein product is CASSTTGGYEQYF. The whole variable domain, remainder taken from reference TRBV19 and TRBJ2-7, is DGGITQSPKYLFRKEGQNVTLSCEQNLNHDAMYWYRQDPGQGLRLIYYSQIVNDFQKGDIAEGYSVSREKKESFPLTVTSAQKNPTAFYLCASSTTGGYEQYFGPGTRLTVT.

CDR3 coding DNA: TGTGCCAGCAGCTTAGGAGGGCAAGGAGCCAAAAACATTCAGTACTTC. It encodes CASSLGGQGAKNIQYF. The J gene is TRBJ2-4, the V gene TRBV7-9, with D perhaps TRBD2 (5 bases). Deletions cut 1 base from V and 0 bases from J, with 10 bases between. The CDR3 contains 16 residues. Germline V gene lookup returns CDR1 SEHNR and CDR2 FQNEAQ (reference sequence). The full variable domain, with the rest looked up from reference TRBV7-9 and TRBJ2-4, is DTGVSQNPRHKITKRGQNVTFRCDPISEHNRLYWYRQTLGQGPEFLTYFQNEAQLEKSRLLSDRFSAERPKGSFSTLEIQRTEQGDSAMYLCASSLGGQGAKNIQYFGAGTRLSVL.

The chain couples TRBV5-1 to TRBJ2-5; 7 bases are shared with TRBD1. Germline-derived CDR1 and CDR2 are SGHRS and YFSETQ. The V gene end was trimmed by 6 bases and the J gene end by 5 bases; junction bases not matched to a gene: 7. CDR3 length: 13 residues. The CDR3 loop reads CASTHTGEETQYF. Written as DNA, the CDR3 is TGCGCCAGCACCCACACAGGGGAGGAGACCCAGTACTTC. Drawing the rest from reference TRBV5-1 and TRBJ2-5, the complete variable domain is KAGVTQTPRYLIKTRGQQVTLSCSPISGHRSVSWYQQTPGQGLQFLFEYFSETQRNKGNFPGRFSGRQFSNSRSEMNVSTLELGDSALYLCASTHTGEETQYFGPGTRLLVL.

CDR3 region: CAWSVLVGGDTEAFF. The CDR3 nucleotides read TGTGCCTGGAGTGTACTGGTAGGGGGGGACACTGAAGCTTTCTTT. The V call is TRBV30, the J call TRBJ1-1; a weak D match, TRBD1 (6 bases). The CDR3 has 15 amino acids. Trimming left V 0 bases short and J 3 bases short, with 14 bases between. Germline V gives CDR1 GTSNPN, CDR2 SVGIG (reference sequence).

The genes are TRBV5-1 and TRBJ1-1; D perhaps matches TRBD1 (6 bases). V was shortened by 0 bases and J by 4 bases, with 13 bases between the two germline ends. Germline loops: CDR1 SGHRS, CDR2 YFSETQ. This CDR3 is 15 amino acids long. The CDR3, as DNA: TGCGCCAGCAGCTTGGTCAGGGGTTATAGCACTGAAGCTTTCTTT. It translates to CASSLVRGYSTEAFF.

The gene calls are TRBV5-1 and TRBJ1-6, with D perhaps TRBD1 (5 bases). The CDR3 sequence is 15 residues long. CDR1 and CDR2 from the germline V gene are SGHRS and YFSETQ. V lost 0 bases, J lost 5 bases, and 9 bases lay in between. The CDR3 is CASSLDGADNSPLHF. The CDR3 nucleotides read TGCGCCAGCAGCTTGGATGGGGCCGATAATTCACCCCTCCACTTT.

The chain joins TRBV7-6 to TRBJ2-4; 9 bases are shared with TRBD2. Germline V gene data show CDR1 as SGHVS and CDR2 as FNYEAQ. CDR3 size: 16 residues. With 2 bases clipped from V and 5 bases from J, the junction kept 7 bases outside the gene matches. CDR3 nucleotides: TGTGCCAGCAGCTTAACCGGACTAGCGCGGGAAAACATTCAGTACTTC. This sequence encodes CASSLTGLARENIQYF.

A few counts support this clone. The chain carries TRBV2 and TRBJ1-2; 7 bases agree with TRBD1. CDR1 and CDR2 (germline): SNHLY, FYNNEI. The CDR3 has 13 residues. V shed 3 bases, J shed 7 bases, and the junction held 5 bases outside the gene matches. CDR3 residues: CASSERGRSGYTF. CDR3 bases: TGTGCCAGCAGTGAGAGGGGGCGAAGTGGCTACACCTTC.

The chain has TRBV15 and TRBJ2-5, with D tentatively TRBD2 (6 bases). The germline CDR1 and CDR2 sequences are LNHNV and YYDKDF (reference sequence). This CDR3 is built from 17 residues. V was shortened by 1 base and J by 2 bases, with 17 bases between the two germline ends. CDR3 in DNA: TGTGCCACCAGCAGAGGGCGCGGGGACCTCCGACAAGAGACCCAGTACTTC. Its protein product is CATSRGRGDLRQETQYF. The full variable domain, rest sourced from reference TRBV15 and TRBJ2-5, is DAMVIQNPRYQVTQFGKPVTLSCSQTLNHNVMYWYQQKSSQAPKLLFHYYDKDFNNEADTPDNFQSRRPNTSFCFLDIRSPGLGDTAMYLCATSRGRGDLRQETQYFGPGTRLLVL.

The CDR3 DNA sequence: TGTGCCAGCAGCTTCGGACAGACCAATGAGCAGTTCTTC. It is translated as CASSFGQTNEQFF. The V and J genes are TRBV11-3 and TRBJ2-1; D perhaps matches TRBD1 (6 bases). The CDR3 extends over 13 amino acids. CDR1 and CDR2 (germline): SGHNT, YENEEA. Between the trimmed V and J ends, which lost 3 bases and 6 bases, there was a span of 9 bases.

The chain has TRBV9 and TRBJ1-2; the D is unclear. V was trimmed by 0 bases and J by 7 bases, leaving 13 bases between them. The CDR3 consists of 14 residues. Germline values: CDR1 SGDLS, CDR2 YYNGEE. The chain's CDR3 is CASSVESRPSGYTF. The CDR3, as DNA: TGTGCCAGCAGCGTAGAGAGCCGCCCCAGTGGCTACACCTTC. The full variable domain, with the rest looked up from reference TRBV9 and TRBJ1-2, is DSGVTQTPKHLITATGQRVTLRCSPRSGDLSVYWYQQSLDQGLQFLIQYYNGEERAKGNILERFSAQQFPDLHSELNLSSLELGDSALYFCASSVESRPSGYTFGSGTRLTVV.